This TCR beta chain was sequenced in a study of early T cells in non-severe SARS-CoV-2 infection (dated by TCRdb to the early 2020s). Notes on the research overall: Bulk RNA from unsorted whole blood was used for TCR sequencing, so alpha and beta chains could not be paired. What the study reported, not specific to this receptor: VDJdb matching was skewed toward anti-spike CD8 responses, so virus-specific expansions were likely underestimated and private and CD4 specificities were missed.

The library relied on 5' RACE. The sequencer listed for this sample is NextSeq 500. The TCR library protocol attached unique molecular identifiers to individual cDNA molecules to correct for sequencing error and PCR bias. Both TCR alpha and beta chains were sequenced, and tight co-correlation was observed between alpha and beta sequence abundances in each sample. The authors' pipeline ran thus. V gene, J gene and CDR3 annotation of TCR sequences was performed with Decombinator V4. Expanded TCRs were defined as changing significantly between any two time points under a Poisson model with p below 0.0001. TCR abundances were normalised to the total number of TCRs sequenced in each sample and reported as counts per million. TRAV1-2 paired with TRAJ12, TRAJ20 or TRAJ33 defined MAIT TCRs, while TRAV10 paired with TRAJ18 defined iNKT TCRs. A search of VDJdb, accessed on 1 November 2021, was run for TCRs annotated to CMV, EBV and SARS-CoV-2, with TCRs annotated for multiple antigens excluded. TCRdb itself trimmed the public reads at Q25 with fastp, ran MiXCR and retained productive beta chains. Every distinct CDR3 protein forms one entry, paired with its most common genes and DNA. TCRdb, rather than the study authors, made the V and J calls. The table for this sample lists roughly 76,000 distinct CDR3 sequences; over 9% of them were counted only once. Of the sample, 3.5% to 4.5% falls within the top ten clones.

Comments on this clonotype: This clone's antigen is unknown. Per-base qualities were not stored, and no clone one base away is much larger.

A case-control design nested within a healthcare worker cohort in London, UK, was used, with weekly nasopharyngeal swab PCR tests and blood sampling performed. Between 23 and 31 March 2020, the week of the UK lockdown, healthcare workers were enrolled and then followed up weekly for as long as 16 weeks. V lost 3 bases and J lost 4 bases; the stretch between them is 19 bases long. The CDR3 goes from the cysteine to the phenylalanine over 16 residues. Just CDR3 DNA is preserved here, 48 bases in frame from base 1. Taken from the germline V gene (reference sequence), the CDR1 and CDR2 loops are LNHDA and SQIVND.

The sequenced sample was whole blood. The source of this sequence is an adult who was a healthcare worker with PCR-confirmed SARS-CoV-2 infection or an uninfected control (not recorded which). The sequence joins TRBV19 to TRBJ2-7; a tentative D match to TRBD2 spans 6 bases. The CDR3 protein sequence reads: CASSIGGGNSRYEQYF. The bases are TGTGCCAGTAGTATTGGGGGAGGAAATTCTCGGTACGAGCAGTACTTC.